This TCR beta chain was identified during a study of metastatic and nonmetastatic thyroid tumors. Overall study context: Comparative analysis of repertoires was undertaken across blood and tumor or nodule tissue obtained from malignant and benign thyroid patients.

MiXCR re-clonotyped the PCR reads for TCRdb. The data hold 20,000 to 30,000 clones, with around 24% observed a single time. By share, this clone ranks as medium-sized. Thyroid surgery was preceded by no treatment in any patient. The ends were cut back, 2 bases at V and 7 bases at J, with 9 bases in the middle. There are 13 residues in the CDR3. Germline-derived CDR1 and CDR2 are MNHEY and SVGAGI. The rearrangement links TRBV6-5 to TRBJ2-1; no clear D gene. This receptor was obtained from a female donor with papillary thyroid cancer or a benign thyroid nodule (not recorded which). Some clones in this sample may be carry-over from other donors' samples. The sample consisted of blood. CDR3 sequence (DNA): TGTGCCAGCAGTTACCCAGAGCAGAATGAGCAGTTCTTC. Amino acids: CASSYPEQNEQFF.